This TCR beta chain was recovered during a study of blood T cells in healthy people across ages. Healthy Caucasians from Russia aged roughly 6 to 95 served as donors. This CDR3 is 17 amino acids long. V lost 4 bases, J lost 4 bases, and 16 bases stayed unmatched. In germline, CDR1 is SGHRS, CDR2 YFSETQ. A second PCR, run for about 6 to 12 cycles, used a sample-barcoded 5' primer plus a J-beta primer mix. With 12 random nucleotides, a template-switch adaptor tagged each individual cDNA molecule. TCRdb redid the calling of the 5' RACE reads with MiXCR, one entry per CDR3 protein. The sample has some 1 million distinct CDR3 sequences; 45% are singletons.

The V and J genes are TRBV5-1 and TRBJ2-7; TRBD2 agrees at 8 bases. The specimen was blood. The TCR comes from a woman aged 60-75 years in good health. CDR3 DNA sequence: TGCGCCAGCAGCCGGATTCCCGGGACTAGTTTTCCTTACGAGCAGTACTTC. This translates into CASSRIPGTSFPYEQYF.